These T cell receptor beta chains were read from a single sample in a study of cytomegalovirus exposure and HLA in healthy donors. The data were produced by immunoSEQ multiplex PCR, yet TCRdb's version contains in-frame clones alone and is incomplete. The repertoire consists of 70,000 or so clones, with roughly nine tenths occurring once and the leading ten covering about an eighth. Sequenced material: PBMCs. All receptors derive from a woman aged 25 to 45 in good health and CMV-seropositive. The CDR3 runs from the conserved cysteine through the conserved F or W. D genes are given only for firm matches. Clone size is not always given. Where it is, it says once, few, many or a class for expanded clones.

J | size | V | D | DNA | CDR3
TRBJ2-5 | . | TRBV4-1 | TRBD2 | TGCGCCAGCAGCTCCTCTAGCGGGAGGTTAGAGACCCAGTACTTC | CASSSSSGRLETQYF
TRBJ1-3 | . | TRBV5-4 | . | TGTGCCAGCAGCTTGATGTACTCTGGAAACACCATATATTTT | CASSLMYSGNTIYF
TRBJ1-1 | . | TRBV28 | . | TGTGCCAGCAGTTTGAGGGTTTCTGAAGCTTTCTTT | CASSLRVSEAFF
TRBJ2-6 | few | TRBV7-2 | . | TGTGCCAGCAGCGCCCAGGGACAAGGATCTGTCCTGACTTTC | CASSAQGQGSVLTF
TRBJ1-1 | . | TRBV11-1 | . | TGTGCCAGCAGCCCCGGGAGGTGGGGGGCGACGAACACTGAAGCTTTCTTT | CASSPGRWGATNTEAFF
TRBJ2-7 | few | TRBV28 | . | TGTGCCAGCAGTCACAAAGAGCAGTACTTC | CASSHKEQYF
TRBJ2-1 | . | TRBV5-1 | . | TGCGCCAGCAGAAACACCCCTGACTATAATGAGCAGTTCTTC | CASRNTPDYNEQFF
TRBJ2-3 | . | TRBV19 | . | TGTGCCAGTAGCCTTGGGGGCGGGAGAAGCACAGATACGCAGTATTTT | CASSLGGGRSTDTQYF
TRBJ1-1 | . | TRBV28 | . | TGTGCCAGCAGTTTCATCGCTAGACGGACTGAAGCTTTCTTT | CASSFIARRTEAFF
TRBJ2-2 | . | TRBV30 | TRBD2 | TGTGGTGCGCAAATACTAGCGGGTAGCACCGGGGAGCTGTTTTTT | CGAQILAGSTGELFF
TRBJ2-1 | . | TRBV5-1 | TRBD2 | TGCGCCAGCAGCTTGCTGACGGGAGGGGGGTACAATGAGCAGTTCTTC | CASSLLTGGGYNEQFF
TRBJ2-2 | . | TRBV7-7 | TRBD1 | TGTGCCAGCAGCGCTCGGGACAGGACCACCGGGGAGCTGTTTTTT | CASSARDRTTGELFF
TRBJ1-3 | . | TRBV7-6 | . | TGTGCCAGCAGCTTACGCCCGGGGTACACCATATATTTT | CASSLRPGYTIYF
TRBJ2-7 | . | TRBV27 | . | TGTGCCAGCAGTTCGTCCTACGAGCAGTACTTC | CASSSSYEQYF
TRBJ2-1 | . | TRBV18 | . | TGTGCCAGCTCACCTCTCCAGCGGACCTCCTACAATGAGCAGTTCTTC | CASSPLQRTSYNEQFF
TRBJ2-1 | . | TRBV13 | . | TGTGCCAGCAGCTTAAACCTATACAATGAGCAGTTCTTC | CASSLNLYNEQFF
TRBJ2-7 | . | TRBV18 | . | TGTGCCAGCTCACCGATGGGACAAGCTACCTACGAGCAGTACTTC | CASSPMGQATYEQYF
TRBJ2-3 | . | TRBV4-2 | . | TGTGCCAGCAGCCAATCCCCCTCTGATACGCAGTATTTT | CASSQSPSDTQYF
TRBJ2-5 | . | TRBV7-9 | . | TGTGCCAGCAGCTTAAGGGGGGAGACCCAGTACTTC | CASSLRGETQYF
TRBJ2-3 | . | TRBV9 | TRBD2 | TGTGCCAGCAGCAAGACTAGCGGAAAGGGGACAGATACGCAGTATTTT | CASSKTSGKGTDTQYF
TRBJ2-7 | . | TRBV6-5 | . | TGTGCCAGCAGTTTGTGGGAGGCCAACCTAGACGAGCAGTACTTC | CASSLWEANLDEQYF
TRBJ2-7 | . | TRBV4-1 | TRBD2 | TGCGCCAGCAGCCAAGTCTCCCTAGCGGACCGTCCCTACGAGCAGTACTTC | CASSQVSLADRPYEQYF
TRBJ1-2 | . | TRBV5-1 | . | TGCGCCAGCAGCTCGAGGTGGGGCCAAAACTATGGCTACACCTTC | CASSSRWGQNYGYTF
TRBJ1-1 | . | TRBV4-1 | . | TGCGCCAGCAGCCAAGGAGGATACCCTGAAGCTTTCTTT | CASSQGGYPEAFF
TRBJ2-1 | . | TRBV5-4 | . | TGTGCCAAGACACAGGATGAGCAGTTCTTC | CAKTQDEQFF
TRBJ2-7 | once | TRBV4-1 | . | TGCGCCAGCAGCCGATTACGGGGACACCAAGACTACGAGCAGTACTTC | CASSRLRGHQDYEQYF
TRBJ1-2 | . | TRBV15 | . | TGTGCCACCAGCAGAGATCGAGAGGACTCCTATGGCTACACCTTC | CATSRDREDSYGYTF
TRBJ2-3 | . | TRBV9 | . | TGTGCCAGCAGCCCCAGGGAGGTCGCAGATACGCAGTATTTT | CASSPREVADTQYF
TRBJ2-3 | . | TRBV7-9 | . | . | CASSPVGGGSIKYF
TRBJ1-4 | . | TRBV6-4 | TRBD1 | TGTGCCAGCAGTGACACCCGGACAGGGGCTAGGGAAAAACTGTTTTTT | CASSDTRTGAREKLFF
TRBJ2-7 | . | TRBV18 | . | TGTGCCAGCTCACAAGTAGCGGAAACCTACGAGCAGTACTTC | CASSQVAETYEQYF
TRBJ2-7 | once | TRBV25-1 | . | TGTGCCAGCAGTGAATCACGCGGAACCTACGAGCAGTACTTC | CASSESRGTYEQYF
TRBJ1-1 | . | TRBV5-5 | TRBD1 | TGTGCCAGCAGCTTTGTGACAGGGGGCCTGGCTGAAGCTTTCTTT | CASSFVTGGLAEAFF
TRBJ2-7 | . | TRBV5-1 | . | TGCGCCAGCAGCTTAGTAGACAGTGTGCGGTACGAGCAGTACTTC | CASSLVDSVRYEQYF
TRBJ1-2 | . | TRBV30 | TRBD1 | TGTGCCTGGGGACAGGGTCTCGGCTACACCTTC | CAWGQGLGYTF
TRBJ2-1 | . | TRBV19 | TRBD2 | TGTGCCAGTAGTATGCGGGGGGCGCAGGTAGTTGAGCAGTTCTTC | CASSMRGAQVVEQFF
TRBJ2-1 | . | TRBV11-2 | . | TGTGCCAGCAGCGTGGACAACAGCTACAATGAGCAGTTCTTC | CASSVDNSYNEQFF
TRBJ2-7 | . | TRBV6-1 | TRBD1 | TGTGCCAGCACCCTCGGACAGGGAGTTCACGAGCAGTACTTC | CASTLGQGVHEQYF
TRBJ2-7 | . | TRBV10-3 | . | TGTGCCATCGCGGGCCTCCACGAGCAGTACTTC | CAIAGLHEQYF
TRBJ2-3 | . | TRBV18 | . | TGTGCCAGCTCCCCCTCCCTCGGAGTGTCCTGGGATACGCAGTATTTT | CASSPSLGVSWDTQYF
TRBJ2-6 | . | TRBV4-1 | . | TGCGCCAGCAGCCAAGACGCCCGGGGGGCGGGAAGATCTGGGGCCAACGTCCTGACTTTC | CASSQDARGAGRSGANVLTF
TRBJ2-5 | . | TRBV18 | . | TGTGCCAGCTCACCCTGGAGGCAAGAGACCCAGTACTTC | CASSPWRQETQYF
TRBJ2-2 | . | TRBV23-1 | TRBD2 | TGCGCCAGCAGTAGATGTGGGGGGAGGGCATGTTGCGCCGGGGAGCTGTTTTTT | CASSRCGGRACCAGELFF
TRBJ2-7 | . | TRBV5-5 | TRBD1 | TGTGCCAGCAGTCAACCGGGACAGGGGGCCTACGAGCAGTACTTC | CASSQPGQGAYEQYF